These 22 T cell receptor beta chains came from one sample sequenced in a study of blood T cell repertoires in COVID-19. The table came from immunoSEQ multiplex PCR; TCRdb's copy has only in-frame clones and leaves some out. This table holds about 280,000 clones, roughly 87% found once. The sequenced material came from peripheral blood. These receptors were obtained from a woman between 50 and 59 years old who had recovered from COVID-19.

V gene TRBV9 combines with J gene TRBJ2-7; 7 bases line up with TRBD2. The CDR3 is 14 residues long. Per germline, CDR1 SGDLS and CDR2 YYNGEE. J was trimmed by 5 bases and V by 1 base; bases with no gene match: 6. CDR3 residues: CASSVYGGSDEQYF. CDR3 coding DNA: TGTGCCAGCAGCGTATATGGCGGGAGCGACGAGCAGTACTTC.

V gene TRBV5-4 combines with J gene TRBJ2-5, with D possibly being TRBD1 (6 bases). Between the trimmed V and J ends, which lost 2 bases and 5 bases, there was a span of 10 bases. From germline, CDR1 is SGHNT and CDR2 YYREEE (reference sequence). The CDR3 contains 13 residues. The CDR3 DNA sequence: TGTGCCAGCAGCTTTAGGGGGAGCGAGACCCAGTACTTC. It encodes CASSFRGSETQYF.

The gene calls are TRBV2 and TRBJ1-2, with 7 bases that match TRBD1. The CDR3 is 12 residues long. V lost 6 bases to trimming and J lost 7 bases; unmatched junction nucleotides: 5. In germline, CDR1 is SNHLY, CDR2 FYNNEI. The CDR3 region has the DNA TGTGCCAGCAGAGGACAGGCGCCTGGCTACACCTTC. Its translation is CASRGQAPGYTF.

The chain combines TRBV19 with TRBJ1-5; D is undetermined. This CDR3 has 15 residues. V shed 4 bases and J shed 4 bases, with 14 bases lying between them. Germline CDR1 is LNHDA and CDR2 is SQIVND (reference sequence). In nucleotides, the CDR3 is TGTGCCAGTAGTAGTGCAGGACTTACTAATCAGCCCCAGCATTTT. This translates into CASSSAGLTNQPQHF.

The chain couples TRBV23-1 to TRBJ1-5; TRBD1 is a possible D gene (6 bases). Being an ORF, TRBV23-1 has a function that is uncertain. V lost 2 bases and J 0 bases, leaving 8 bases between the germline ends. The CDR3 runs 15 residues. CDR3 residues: CASSQMGHSNQPQHF. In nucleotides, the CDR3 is TGCGCCAGCAGTCAAATGGGACATAGCAATCAGCCCCAGCATTTT.

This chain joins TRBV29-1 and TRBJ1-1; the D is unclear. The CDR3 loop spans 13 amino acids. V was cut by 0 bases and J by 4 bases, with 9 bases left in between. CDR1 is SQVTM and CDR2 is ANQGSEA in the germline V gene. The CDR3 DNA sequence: TGCAGCGTTGAAGAGAGCTCGGGCACTGAAGCTTTCTTT. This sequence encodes CSVEESSGTEAFF.

The CDR3 spells CASSYRRAVGTSGRTDTQYF. The CDR3 nucleotides read TGTGCCAGCAGTTACCGCCGCGCCGTAGGGACTAGCGGCCGCACAGATACGCAGTATTTT. The chain combines TRBV6-2 or TRBV6-3 with TRBJ2-3; 11 bases line up with TRBD2. The germline CDR1 and CDR2 sequences are MNHEY and SVGEGT. The CDR3 totals 20 residues. V shed 2 bases, J shed 1 base, and the junction held 14 bases outside the gene matches.

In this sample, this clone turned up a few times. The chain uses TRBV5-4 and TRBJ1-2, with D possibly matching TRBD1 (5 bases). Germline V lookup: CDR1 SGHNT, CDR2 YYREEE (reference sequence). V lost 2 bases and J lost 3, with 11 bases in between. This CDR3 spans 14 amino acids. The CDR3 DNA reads TGTGCCAGCAGCTTTTCAGGGAATGACTATGGCTACACCTTC. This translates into CASSFSGNDYGYTF.

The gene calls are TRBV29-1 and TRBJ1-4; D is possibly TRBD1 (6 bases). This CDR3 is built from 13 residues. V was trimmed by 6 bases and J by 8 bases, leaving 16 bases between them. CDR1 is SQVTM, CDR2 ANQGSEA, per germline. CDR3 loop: CSVSQGVGEKLFF. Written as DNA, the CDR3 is TGCAGCGTGTCACAGGGTGTTGGCGAAAAACTGTTTTTT.

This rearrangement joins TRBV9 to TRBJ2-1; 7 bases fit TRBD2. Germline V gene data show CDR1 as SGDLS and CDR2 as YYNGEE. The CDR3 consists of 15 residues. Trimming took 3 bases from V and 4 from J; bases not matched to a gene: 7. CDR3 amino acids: CASSARGDFYNEQFF. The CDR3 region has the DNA TGTGCCAGCAGCGCCCGGGGGGATTTTTACAATGAGCAGTTCTTC.

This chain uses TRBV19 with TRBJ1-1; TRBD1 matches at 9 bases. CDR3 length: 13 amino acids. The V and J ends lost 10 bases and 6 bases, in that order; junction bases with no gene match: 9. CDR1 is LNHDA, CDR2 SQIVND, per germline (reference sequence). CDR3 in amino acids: CAIRDREGSEAFF. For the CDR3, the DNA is TGTGCCATTAGGGACAGGGAAGGTTCTGAAGCTTTCTTT.

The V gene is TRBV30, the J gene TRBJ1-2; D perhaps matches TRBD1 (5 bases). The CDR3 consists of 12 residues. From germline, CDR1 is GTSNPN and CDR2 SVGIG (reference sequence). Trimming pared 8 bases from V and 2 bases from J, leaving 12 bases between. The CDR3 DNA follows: TGTGCCAGAGGCAGGGTAAACTATGGCTACACCTTC. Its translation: CARGRVNYGYTF.

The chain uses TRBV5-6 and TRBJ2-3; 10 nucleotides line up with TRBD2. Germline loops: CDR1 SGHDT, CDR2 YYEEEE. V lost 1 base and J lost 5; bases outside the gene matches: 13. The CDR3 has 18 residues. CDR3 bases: TGTGCCAGCAGCTTGCGAGCTAGCGGGGGTCGCCATTTAGATACGCAGTATTTT. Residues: CASSLRASGGRHLDTQYF.

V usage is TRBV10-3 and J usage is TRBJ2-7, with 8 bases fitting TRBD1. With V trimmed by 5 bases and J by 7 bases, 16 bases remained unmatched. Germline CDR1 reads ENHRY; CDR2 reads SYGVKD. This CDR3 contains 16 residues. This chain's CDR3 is CAISFPGQDLRTEQYF. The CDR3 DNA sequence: TGTGCCATCAGTTTTCCGGGACAGGATTTGCGTACGGAGCAGTACTTC.

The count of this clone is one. Here the CDR3 reads CASTPGRGSTEAFF. CDR3 DNA: TGTGCCAGTACCCCGGGGAGGGGATCCACTGAAGCTTTCTTT. The rearrangement uses TRBV19 and TRBJ1-1; D possibly corresponds to TRBD1 (5 bases). The CDR3 covers 14 residues. V was shortened by 7 bases and J by 4 bases, with 16 bases between the two germline ends. CDR1 is LNHDA, CDR2 SQIVND, per germline (reference sequence).

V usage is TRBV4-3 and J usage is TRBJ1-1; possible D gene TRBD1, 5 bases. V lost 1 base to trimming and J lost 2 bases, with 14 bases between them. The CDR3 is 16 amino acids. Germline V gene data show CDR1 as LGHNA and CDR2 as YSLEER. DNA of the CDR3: TGCGCCAGCAGCCAAGGGCCCCCAGGGCTAAACACTGAAGCTTTCTTT. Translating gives CASSQGPPGLNTEAFF.

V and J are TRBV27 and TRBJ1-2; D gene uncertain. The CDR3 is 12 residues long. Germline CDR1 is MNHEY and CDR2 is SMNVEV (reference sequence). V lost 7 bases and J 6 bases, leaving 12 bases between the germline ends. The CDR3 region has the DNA TGTGCCAGCACGAGTGTGGGCCATGGCTACACCTTC. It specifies CASTSVGHGYTF.

The DNA of the CDR3 is TGCGCCAGCAGCATCCTCGGGACAGGGACGGATGAGCAGTTCTTC. Translation: CASSILGTGTDEQFF. The chain uses TRBV5-1 and TRBJ2-1; 9 bases line up with TRBD1. Trimming cost V 4 bases and J 8 bases; bases outside gene matches: 10. CDR1 is SGHRS and CDR2 is YFSETQ in the germline V gene. The CDR3 runs to 15 residues.

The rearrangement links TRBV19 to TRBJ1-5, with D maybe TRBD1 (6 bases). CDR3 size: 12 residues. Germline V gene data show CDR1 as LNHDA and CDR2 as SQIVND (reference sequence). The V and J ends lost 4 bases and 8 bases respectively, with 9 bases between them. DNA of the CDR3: TGTGCCAGTAGTACCACAGGGAAGCCCCAGCATTTT. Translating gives CASSTTGKPQHF. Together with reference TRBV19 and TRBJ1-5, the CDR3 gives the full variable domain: DGGITQSPKYLFRKEGQNVTLSCEQNLNHDAMYWYRQDPGQGLRLIYYSQIVNDFQKGDIAEGYSVSREKKESFPLTVTSAQKNPTAFYLCASSTTGKPQHFGDGTRLSIL.

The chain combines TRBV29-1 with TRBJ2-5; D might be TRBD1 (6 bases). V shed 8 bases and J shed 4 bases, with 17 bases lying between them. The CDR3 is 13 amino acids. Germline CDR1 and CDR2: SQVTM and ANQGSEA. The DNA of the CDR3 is TGCAGCCTGGTACAGGGATCGCCAGAGACCCAGTACTTC. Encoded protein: CSLVQGSPETQYF.

The CDR3: CASRPLGLGEQYF. The CDR3 coding sequence is TGTGCCAGCAGACCCCTGGGGCTAGGCGAGCAGTACTTC. The rearrangement uses TRBV6-5 and TRBJ2-7, with D possibly matching TRBD1 (5 bases). Trimming pared 6 bases from V and 6 bases from J, leaving 15 bases between. Germline CDR1 reads MNHEY; CDR2 reads SVGAGI. This CDR3 has 13 residues.

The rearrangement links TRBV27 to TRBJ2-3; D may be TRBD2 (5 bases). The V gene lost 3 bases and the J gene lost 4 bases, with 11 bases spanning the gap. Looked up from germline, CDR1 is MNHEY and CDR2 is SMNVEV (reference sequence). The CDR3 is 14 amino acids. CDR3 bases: TGTGCCAGCAGTTTTGCCGGGATTGCAGATACGCAGTATTTT. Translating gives CASSFAGIADTQYF.